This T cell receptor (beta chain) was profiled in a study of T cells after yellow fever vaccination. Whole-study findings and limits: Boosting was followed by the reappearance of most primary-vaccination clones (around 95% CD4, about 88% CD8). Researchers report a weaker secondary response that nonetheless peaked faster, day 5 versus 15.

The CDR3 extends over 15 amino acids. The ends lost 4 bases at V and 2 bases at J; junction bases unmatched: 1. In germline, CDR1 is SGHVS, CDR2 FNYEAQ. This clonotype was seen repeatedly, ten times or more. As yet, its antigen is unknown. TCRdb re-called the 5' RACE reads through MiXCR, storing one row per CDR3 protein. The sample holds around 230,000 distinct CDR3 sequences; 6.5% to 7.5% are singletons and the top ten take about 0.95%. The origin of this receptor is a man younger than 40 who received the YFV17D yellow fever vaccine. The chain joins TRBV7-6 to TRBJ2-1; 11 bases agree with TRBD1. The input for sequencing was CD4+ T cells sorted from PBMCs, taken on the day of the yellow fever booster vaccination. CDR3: CASSWDRGAYNEQFF. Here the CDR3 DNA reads TGTGCCAGCAGCTGGGACAGGGGGGCCTACAATGAGCAGTTCTTC.